Shown below are 12 T cell receptor beta chains from a single sample sequenced in a study of shared clonotypes between healthy human individuals. Libraries were prepared by immunoSEQ multiplex PCR; TCRdb keeps only in-frame clonotypes and omits some of them. The data hold roughly 650,000 clones, with approximately 97% observed a single time. The sequenced sample consisted of naive CD4+ T cells sorted from blood. Regarding subset: CD45RA+ positively selected. The source is a woman aged 25 to 39 in good health.

The V call is TRBV14, the J call TRBJ2-7; D is unresolved. With 8 bases removed from V and 3 bases from J, the gap between germline ends came to 11 bases. Germline V gives CDR1 SGHDN, CDR2 FVKESK. The CDR3 contains 12 residues. The CDR3 DNA is TGTGCCAGCGGCGCTGGATACTACGAGCAGTACTTC. Amino acids: CASGAGYYEQYF.

The genes are TRBV5-1 and TRBJ2-2; the D gene is possibly TRBD1 (5 bases). Germline-derived CDR1 and CDR2 are SGHRS and YFSETQ. This CDR3 spans 17 amino acids. Trimming took off 4 bases at V and 0 bases at J, with 16 bases between the two ends. In nucleotides, the CDR3 is TGCGCCAGCAGCACCACTCGGACAACCGCGAACACCGGGGAGCTGTTTTTT. This encodes CASSTTRTTANTGELFF.

This clone is a singleton in its sample. This CDR3 is also generated by other DNA sequences in the sample. The chain joins TRBV18 to TRBJ2-7; D not resolved. The V end lost 3 bases, the J end lost 1 base, and 7 bases lay between the germline ends. From germline, CDR1 is KGHSH and CDR2 LQKENI. This CDR3 spans 13 amino acids. The CDR3 region has the DNA TGTGCCAGCTCACCGGACGGTTCCTACGAGCAGTACTTC. Protein: CASSPDGSYEQYF. The full variable domain, in which reference TRBV18 and TRBJ2-7 provide the parts outside the CDR3, is NAGVMQNPRHLVRRRGQEARLRCSPMKGHSHVYWYRQLPEEGLKFMVYLQKENIIDESGMPKERFSAEFPKEGPSILRIQQVVRGDSAAYFCASSPDGSYEQYFGPGTRLTVT.

The chain employs TRBV28 and TRBJ2-3, with 9 nucleotides matching TRBD1. V gave up 5 bases and J gave up 5 bases; unmatched junction bases: 8. Per germline, CDR1 MDHEN and CDR2 SYDVKM. The CDR3 is 15 amino acids. Here the CDR3 reads CASSLAQGAGDTQYF. Written as DNA, the CDR3 is TGTGCCAGCAGTCTAGCACAGGGGGCAGGAGATACGCAGTATTTT.

The chain is built from TRBV7-8 and TRBJ1-3; 7 nucleotides match TRBD1. Trimming at V came to 1 base and at J to 4 bases, leaving 4 bases not matched to a gene. CDR1 and CDR2 from the germline V gene are SGHVS and FQNEAQ. This CDR3 is 15 amino acids long. DNA of the CDR3: TGTGCCAGCAGCTTAGGGTGGGACAGCGGAAACACCATATATTTT. Translating gives CASSLGWDSGNTIYF.

The chain uses TRBV6-5 and TRBJ2-1; 10 bases fit TRBD1. This CDR3 contains 13 residues. V gave up 4 bases and J gave up 15 bases; unmatched junction bases: 9. Germline V gives CDR1 MNHEY, CDR2 SVGAGI. In DNA, the CDR3 is TGTGCCAGCAGTTCCCAACCGGGACAGGGGCTGTTCTTC. This translates into CASSSQPGQGLFF.

The rearrangement links TRBV28 to TRBJ1-5; 7 bases line up with TRBD1. The CDR3 has 14 amino acids. J lost 7 bases, V lost 5 bases, and 8 bases had no gene match. Germline CDR1 MDHEN, CDR2 SYDVKM. The CDR3 reads CASSPTGTRQPQHF. CDR3 DNA sequence: TGTGCCAGCAGTCCGACAGGGACAAGACAGCCCCAGCATTTT. Full variable domain (missing parts from reference TRBV28 and TRBJ1-5): DVKVTQSSRYLVKRTGEKVFLECVQDMDHENMFWYRQDPGLGLRLIYFSYDVKMKEKGDIPEGYSVSREKKERFSLILESASTNQTSMYLCASSPTGTRQPQHFGDGTRLSIL.

This chain's CDR3 is CASSLSRQGGIGEKLFF. In DNA, the CDR3 is TGTGCCAGCAGTTTATCGAGGCAGGGGGGAATTGGGGAAAAACTGTTTTTT. V gene TRBV28 combines with J gene TRBJ1-4, with 7 bases aligning to TRBD1. Germline V CDR1 and CDR2: MDHEN, SYDVKM. The V segment lost 1 base and the J segment 8 bases; nucleotides outside the gene matches: 13. This CDR3 is 17 amino acids long.

The chain carries TRBV28 and TRBJ1-5; 9 bases are a match to TRBD1. Germline V gene data show CDR1 as MDHEN and CDR2 as SYDVKM. V lost 2 bases to trimming and J lost 7 bases; unmatched junction nucleotides: 9. CDR3 length equals 16 residues. In DNA, the CDR3 is TGTGCCAGCAGTTTAGGGGGACAGGGAGTTTGGCAGCCCCAGCATTTT. Its protein product is CASSLGGQGVWQPQHF.

V usage is TRBV6-5 and J usage is TRBJ2-7, with 8 nucleotides matching TRBD1. The V gene end was trimmed by 6 bases and the J gene end by 6 bases; junction bases not matched to a gene: 1. The CDR3 loop spans 11 amino acids. The germline V gene has CDR1 MNHEY and CDR2 SVGAGI. The CDR3 region is CASRTGAEQYF. The DNA of the CDR3 is TGTGCCAGCAGGACAGGGGCCGAGCAGTACTTC.

J is TRBJ2-6 and V is TRBV15; D gene ambiguous. The CDR3 loop spans 18 amino acids. The germline V and J ends were trimmed by 0 bases and 0 bases, with 12 bases remaining between them. CDR1 and CDR2 from the germline V gene are LNHNV and YYDKDF (reference sequence). CDR3 nucleotide sequence: TGTGCCACCAGCAGAGATATGTCCGGTCGCTCTGGGGCCAACGTCCTGACTTTC. Amino acid sequence: CATSRDMSGRSGANVLTF.

This rearrangement joins TRBV10-3 to TRBJ2-5, with TRBD1 matching over 7 bases. Trimming at V came to 4 bases and at J to 3 bases, leaving 2 bases not matched to a gene. The CDR3 extends over 13 amino acids. Germline V gene data show CDR1 as ENHRY and CDR2 as SYGVKD. The CDR3 region has the DNA TGTGCCATCAGTGTAACAGGGGAAGAGACCCAGTACTTC. Its protein product is CAISVTGEETQYF.